This entry lists 13 T cell receptor beta chains sequenced from one sample in a study of graft-versus-host responses after intestinal transplantation. These receptors lack a known antigen. Assay used: immunoSEQ multiplex PCR; TCRdb lists only in-frame clones, some missing. Of tens of thousands of clones listed, around 83% are singletons. Sequencing used unstimulated CD8+ T cells sorted from spleen or lymph node cells, obtained before intestinal transplant. The receptors here all came from a human donor who received an intestinal transplant.

The gene calls are TRBV9 and TRBJ1-1; D gene unclear. The CDR3 contains 15 residues. With 3 bases removed from V and 4 bases from J, the gap between germline ends came to 16 bases. The germline CDR1 and CDR2 sequences are SGDLS and YYNGEE. CDR3 coding DNA: TGTGCCAGCAGCGCGGGTGTCGCGAGCGGCACTGAAGCTTTCTTT. Translating it yields CASSAGVASGTEAFF.

The V and J genes are TRBV27 and TRBJ1-4, with 7 bases that match TRBD1. J was trimmed by 4 bases and V by 5 bases; bases with no gene match: 4. Germline V CDR1 and CDR2: MNHEY, SMNVEV (reference sequence). The length of the CDR3 is 14 residues. The CDR3 DNA follows: TGTGCCAGCAGTGCGACAGGGATTAATGAAAAACTGTTTTTT. This sequence encodes CASSATGINEKLFF.

This sequence joins TRBV13 and TRBJ2-2; 8 bases align to TRBD1. Germline assignment: CDR1 PRHDT and CDR2 FYEKMQ (reference sequence). The CDR3 is 16 residues long. Trimming removed 5 bases from V and 2 bases from J; junction bases left unmatched: 7. CDR3 sequence: CASSPSTGENTGELFF. The CDR3 region has the DNA TGTGCCAGCAGCCCCTCGACAGGGGAAAACACCGGGGAGCTGTTTTTT.

The V gene is TRBV4-1, the J gene TRBJ2-1, with 8 bases fitting TRBD2. CDR1 and CDR2 (germline): MGHRA, YSYEKL. V lost 1 base to trimming and J lost 1 base; unmatched junction nucleotides: 9. There are 18 residues in the CDR3. CDR3 protein: CASSQVVNGRGSYNEQFF. CDR3 DNA: TGCGCCAGCAGCCAAGTAGTGAACGGGAGGGGGTCCTACAATGAGCAGTTCTTC.

Comments on this clone: The same CDR3 also results from other DNA sequences found in this sample. The V call is TRBV27, the J call TRBJ2-7; D is ambiguous. V was trimmed by 4 bases and J by 2 bases, leaving 3 bases between them. CDR3 length equals 11 residues. Germline lookup yields CDR1 MNHEY and CDR2 SMNVEV (reference sequence). CDR3 sequence reads: CASSSAYEQYF. In nucleotides, the CDR3 is TGTGCCAGCAGTTCCGCCTACGAGCAGTACTTC.

The V and J genes are TRBV9 and TRBJ1-5, with D perhaps matching TRBD1 (6 bases). The CDR3 is 15 amino acids. CDR1 and CDR2 (germline): SGDLS, YYNGEE. Deletions cut 3 bases from V and 6 bases from J, with 16 bases between. The chain's CDR3 is CASSADGGGSQPQHF. The DNA for the CDR3 is TGTGCCAGCAGCGCCGATGGAGGGGGAAGTCAGCCCCAGCATTTT.

This clone has a handful of counts. This chain uses TRBV6-1 with TRBJ1-2; weak D call: TRBD1 (5 bases). The germline CDR1 and CDR2 sequences are MNHNS and SASEGT. This CDR3 has 17 residues. Trimming pared 3 bases from V and 3 bases from J, leaving 20 bases between. Here the CDR3 reads CASSDWAGLSGHYGYTF. The CDR3 DNA follows: TGTGCCAGCAGTGACTGGGCAGGCCTATCGGGACACTATGGCTACACCTTC.

This chain joins TRBV27 and TRBJ2-1, with 8 bases that match TRBD2. This CDR3 spans 14 amino acids. The trim removed 3 bases at V and 5 bases at J, leaving 3 bases unmatched. Germline CDR1 and CDR2: MNHEY and SMNVEV (reference sequence). CDR3 sequence: CASSFGGGNNEQFF. For the CDR3, the DNA is TGTGCCAGCAGTTTCGGCGGGGGGAACAATGAGCAGTTCTTC.

The chain has TRBV5-4 and TRBJ2-5; 8 bases are a match to TRBD2. The germline CDR1 and CDR2 sequences are SGHNT and YYREEE (reference sequence). The CDR3 runs to 16 residues. Trimming at V came to 0 bases and at J to 5 bases, leaving 9 bases not matched to a gene. CDR3 region: CASSLAPSGLGETQYF. Written as DNA, the CDR3 is TGTGCCAGCAGCTTGGCCCCTAGCGGGCTCGGTGAGACCCAGTACTTC.

The chain couples TRBV5-4 to TRBJ2-5; D might be TRBD1 (6 bases). The germline V and J ends were trimmed by 4 bases and 1 base, with 8 bases remaining between them. Germline V gene data show CDR1 as SGHNT and CDR2 as YYREEE (reference sequence). The CDR3 has 13 amino acids. The CDR3 coding sequence is TGTGCCAGCAGCCTGGACAGCCAAGAGACCCAGTACTTC. As protein: CASSLDSQETQYF.

This rearrangement joins TRBV25-1 to TRBJ2-5; D is possibly TRBD2 (5 bases). Trimming removed 4 bases at V and 1 base at J, with 7 bases between. Germline V gene lookup returns CDR1 MGHDK and CDR2 SYGVNS. The CDR3 is 13 residues long. This CDR3 is CASSGLFQETQYF. The CDR3 DNA reads as TGTGCCAGCAGTGGACTATTCCAAGAGACCCAGTACTTC.

The chain combines TRBV7-3 with TRBJ2-3; D is uncertain. With 1 base removed from V and 2 bases from J, the gap between germline ends came to 10 bases. The CDR3 runs to 15 residues. Germline V gene sequence: CDR1 SGHTA, CDR2 FQGTGA. For the CDR3, the DNA is TGTGCCAGCAGCTTAAATGGCAGAATCACAGATACGCAGTATTTT. Translation: CASSLNGRITDTQYF.

The chain joins TRBV7-9 to TRBJ1-1; D ambiguous. The CDR3 sequence is 18 residues long. The germline CDR1 and CDR2 sequences are SEHNR and FQNEAQ (reference sequence). V was clipped by 5 bases and J by 4 bases, with 26 bases between them. CDR3 sequence (DNA): TGTGCCAGCAGCGATAAGCCAAAAGGGTTCCAGGATCCCACTGAAGCTTTCTTT. It yields the protein CASSDKPKGFQDPTEAFF.